This T cell receptor (beta chain) comes out of a study of blood T cell repertoires in COVID-19. Study in general: The cDNA or gDNA used as material had been derived from T cells, B-cell-depleted T cells, or PBMCs.

In Seattle, patients joined the study during active infection and were tracked longitudinally. Assay: immunoSEQ multiplex PCR; the TCRdb copy retains only in-frame clones and omits some. Here the sample spans hundreds of thousands of clones, 85% to 90% being singletons. V gave up 8 bases and J gave up 0 bases, with 11 bases separating them. This CDR3 has 14 amino acids. Germline assignment: CDR1 SNHLY and CDR2 FYNNEI. The chain recombines TRBV2 with TRBJ2-4; possible D gene TRBD2, 5 bases. Sequencing was performed on peripheral blood. The source of this sequence is a woman between 50 and 59 years old with COVID-19, enrolled during active disease. CDR3 amino acids: CASGQAGAKNIQYF. The DNA for the CDR3 is TGTGCCAGCGGGCAGGCGGGAGCCAAAAACATTCAGTACTTC. Variable domain in full (rest from reference TRBV2 and TRBJ2-4): EPEVTQTPSHQVTQMGQEVILRCVPISNHLYFYWYRQILGQKVEFLVSFYNNEISEKSEIFDDQFSVERPDGSNFTLKIRSTKLEDSAMYFCASGQAGAKNIQYFGAGTRLSVL.